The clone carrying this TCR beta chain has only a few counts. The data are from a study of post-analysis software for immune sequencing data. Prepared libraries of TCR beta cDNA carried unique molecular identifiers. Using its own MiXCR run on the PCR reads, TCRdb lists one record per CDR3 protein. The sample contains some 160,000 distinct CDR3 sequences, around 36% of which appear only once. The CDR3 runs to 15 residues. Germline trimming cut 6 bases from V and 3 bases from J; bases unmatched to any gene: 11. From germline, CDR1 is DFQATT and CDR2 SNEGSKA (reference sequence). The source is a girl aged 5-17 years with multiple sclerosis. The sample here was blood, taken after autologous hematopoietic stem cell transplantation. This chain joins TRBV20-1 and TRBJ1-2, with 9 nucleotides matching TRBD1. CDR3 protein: CSASSQGAVDYGYTF. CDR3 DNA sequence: TGCAGTGCATCGTCACAGGGGGCAGTGGACTATGGCTACACCTTC.